This T cell receptor (beta chain) was identified in a study of cytomegalovirus exposure and HLA in healthy donors. Study at large: Caucasian-associated ancestry cluster membership applied to about 83% of approximately 420 genotyped donors. Study-wide results and caveats: Presence/absence analyses treated sequencing depth as roughly uniform across donors.

With 60 Vbeta and 13 Jbeta primers, the PCR was carried out. Generated by immunoSEQ multiplex PCR, the TCRdb table keeps only in-frame clones and is missing some. This table has over 55,000 clones, around 87% appearing once. V lost 5 bases, J lost 8 bases, and 7 bases stayed unmatched. The CDR3 covers 13 residues. CDR1 is MNHEY, CDR2 SMNVEV, per germline (reference sequence). As for this clone: The antigen remains undetermined.

Source material: PBMCs. The source is a young man in good health and CMV-seronegative. The rearrangement uses TRBV27 and TRBJ2-3, with 7 bases lining up with TRBD1. CDR3 loop: CASSEQGRVTQYF. The DNA for the CDR3 is TGTGCCAGCAGTGAACAGGGGCGGGTTACGCAGTATTTT.